This TCR beta chain appears in the sequencing data of a study of T cell therapy after organ transplantation (dated by TCRdb to about 2019). As for the study more broadly: The therapy products consisted of autologous CMV-specific T cells grown in vitro for around two weeks using a peptide pool of 30 HLA class I and II CMV epitopes. Among the approximately ten patients, eight were classed as clinical responders, while two were classed as nonresponders. Patients received a median of 1.92 x 10^8 CMV-specific T cells across 2 to 6 intravenous infusions. Each patient got up to 6 T cell doses, given every 2 weeks, and was then monitored for approximately 30 weeks after finishing therapy. Pretherapy peripheral blood samples were collected before commencement of T cell therapy. Of the approximately eleven patients, only 8 had long-term post-therapy samples available. The study was a follow-up TRBV repertoire analysis of an open-label phase I trial of autologous CMV-specific adoptive T cell therapy in solid-organ transplant recipients. The study at large found these results: Reconstitution after therapy appeared to include not only transferred clonotypes but also endogenous clonotypes that had not been detected in the therapy products. Marked pretherapy clonal expansions with minimal repertoire change after therapy were observed in nonresponders. The small number of expansions detected in nonresponders may reflect reduced sample coverage resulting from poor CD8+ T cell yield. The fold change in CD8 clonality after therapy was inversely correlated with pretherapy clonality, which suggests that less biased repertoires were more open to remodeling. The small cohort prevented assessing confounders such as concurrent antirejection and antiviral medications.

Per the publication, the time point label means: before start of T cell therapy. The patients had received solid-organ transplants and had cytomegalovirus that was drug-resistant/recurrent. Ten to eleven trial participants were selected for repertoire analysis based on availability of post-therapy peripheral blood mononuclear cells. Viable CD3+CD8+CD4- lymphocytes were isolated from PBMCs by sorting on a BD FACSAria III. The Qiagen DNeasy Kit was used to extract genomic DNA from sorted cells. Inclusive of the bounding cysteine and phenylalanine, the CDR3 is 14 residues long. The DNA shown is the 42-base CDR3, in frame from base 1. Trimming takes 0 bases from V and 4 bases from J, and the germline ends sit 9 bases apart. The germline V gene (reference sequence) yields MNHEY for CDR1 and SMNVEV for CDR2. TRB CDR3 regions were amplified from genomic DNA with the immunoSEQ two-step, bias-controlled multiplex PCR assay. An Illumina NextSeq 500 was used to sequence the CDR3 libraries. In the original analysis: Initial alignment and bioinformatics, including bias normalization against synthetic CDR3 analogs, were performed with the immunoSEQ Analyzer platform. Annotation of V, D and J genes followed the definitions in the IMGT database. Further TRBV analyses used VDJtools version 1.1.10 and the R package tcR version 2.2.1.11 with default settings. GLIPH analysis was performed with version 1.0 using default settings. In CDR3 sequences with at least 5 reads, significant changes in clonotype frequency were tested by a 2-sided binomial test with Benjamini-Hochberg correction (alpha = 0.01). TCRdb stores this immuneACCESS table with in-frame sequences only. Part of the clones is absent; in the studies checked, under half of the shortfall reflects unresolved V genes, and no reason is known for the rest. D and trimming come from the DNA, and the V and J calls and clone size come from that table. This sample has about 48,000 clones in its table, and approximately 94% of those were observed once. Of the sample, about 3.1% is held by the ten largest clones.

Comments on this clone: Its target antigen remains unknown. No base quality information exists; no much larger clone differs at one position.

Sequencing used CD8+ T cells from blood, obtained before autologous CMV-specific T cell therapy. Recombination linked TRBV27 to TRBJ1-1, with no D gene named confidently. The clonotype comes from a human patient who had received a solid organ transplant and had CMV disease. The CDR3 protein sequence reads: CASSLSRRTTEAFF. The DNA is as follows: TGTGCCAGCAGTTTATCCCGCAGGACCACTGAAGCTTTCTTT.